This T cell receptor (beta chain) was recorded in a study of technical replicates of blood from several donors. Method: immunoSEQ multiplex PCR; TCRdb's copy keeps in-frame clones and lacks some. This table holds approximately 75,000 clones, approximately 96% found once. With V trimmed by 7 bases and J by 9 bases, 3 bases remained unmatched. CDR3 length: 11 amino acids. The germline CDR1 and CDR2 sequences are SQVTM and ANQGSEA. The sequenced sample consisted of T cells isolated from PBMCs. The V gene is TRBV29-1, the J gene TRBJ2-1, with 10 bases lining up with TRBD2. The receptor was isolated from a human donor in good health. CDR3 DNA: TGCAGCGACCTAGCGGGAGCTGAGCAGTTCTTC. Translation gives CSDLAGAEQFF.